A single sample is the source of the 31 T cell receptor beta chains below, sequenced in a study of vaccination and CD4 T cells after COVID-19. The antigens of these receptors remain unknown. Sequencing of cultured CD4+ T cell DNA used the Oncomine TCR Beta short-read assay. A single record per CDR3 protein comes from TCRdb applying MiXCR to the PCR reads. The sample has about 17,000 distinct CDR3 sequences; about 53% are singletons. Treatment denoted: roughly 10-day PBMC culture with coronavirus spike peptide pools or control peptides (ViraFEST assay). Input material: CD4+ T cells from blood, cultured in vitro. These receptors were taken from a human donor who had recovered from COVID-19.

The genes are TRBV28 and TRBJ1-2; TRBD1 is a possible D gene (5 bases). Germline V gene data show CDR1 as MDHEN and CDR2 as SYDVKM. The V end was cut by 10 bases, the J end by 6 bases, with 21 bases between. The CDR3 totals 14 residues. In DNA, the CDR3 is TGTGCCATCTACTCGGGGGGAGGACTCGATGGCTACACCTTC. This translates into CAIYSGGGLDGYTF.

This chain joins TRBV2 and TRBJ2-7; 11 nucleotides agree with TRBD2. The CDR3 covers 17 residues. V trimming: 2 bases; J trimming: 1 base; junction bases outside the gene matches: 7. CDR1 is SNHLY, CDR2 FYNNEI, per germline. CDR3 region: CASSETSGSSESYEQYF. The DNA for the CDR3 is TGTGCCAGCAGTGAAACTAGCGGGAGCTCCGAGTCCTACGAGCAGTACTTC. The complete variable domain, with remaining parts taken from reference TRBV2 and TRBJ2-7, reads EPEVTQTPSHQVTQMGQEVILRCVPISNHLYFYWYRQILGQKVEFLVSFYNNEISEKSEIFDDQFSVERPDGSNFTLKIRSTKLEDSAMYFCASSETSGSSESYEQYFGPGTRLTVT.

This clonotype was observed a few times. This rearrangement joins TRBV27 to TRBJ2-7; no definite D call. Germline-derived CDR1 and CDR2 are MNHEY and SMNVEV (reference sequence). The V end lost 0 bases, the J end lost 0 bases, and 6 bases lay between the germline ends. This CDR3 is built from 14 residues. CDR3 nucleotide sequence: TGTGCCAGCAGTTTATCGGGCGACTCCTACGAGCAGTACTTC. It yields the protein CASSLSGDSYEQYF.

The table lists this clonotype with a few counts. The rearrangement uses TRBV27 and TRBJ2-2, with 9 bases that match TRBD1. The CDR3 runs 15 residues. V trimming: 2 bases; J trimming: 5 bases; junction bases outside the gene matches: 3. The V gene's germline CDR1 is MNHEY and CDR2 SMNVEV (reference sequence). CDR3 sequence (DNA): TGTGCCAGCAGTTTACTGGACAGGGGTACCGGGGAGCTGTTTTTT. Translated, it gives CASSLLDRGTGELFF.

This clonotype was detected once. The CDR3 sequence is CAISELATGAYEQYF. For the CDR3, the DNA is TGTGCCATCAGTGAACTCGCGACAGGGGCCTACGAGCAGTACTTC. The chain joins TRBV10-3 to TRBJ2-7, with 8 bases that match TRBD1. The CDR3 spans 15 residues. Unmatched junction bases numbered 6, after V lost 3 bases and J lost 2 bases. Germline CDR1 is ENHRY and CDR2 is SYGVKD.

The V gene is TRBV28, the J gene TRBJ1-1; 10 nucleotides align to TRBD1. In germline, CDR1 is MDHEN, CDR2 SYDVKM. Unmatched junction bases numbered 3, after V lost 2 bases and J lost 0 bases. This CDR3 comprises 16 residues. DNA of the CDR3: TGTGCCAGCAGTTTAGGGACAGGGGTTATGAACACTGAAGCTTTCTTT. Amino acid sequence: CASSLGTGVMNTEAFF.

The rearrangement uses TRBV11-2 and TRBJ2-7; 7 bases match TRBD2. Per the germline V gene, CDR1 is SGHAT and CDR2 is FQNNGV. The J segment lost 3 bases and the V segment lost 2 bases, leaving 4 bases of the junction unmatched. The CDR3 has 14 residues. Here the CDR3 reads CASSLTRGSYEQYF. For the CDR3, the DNA is TGTGCCAGCAGCTTAACACGCGGGAGCTACGAGCAGTACTTC.

This clonotype has only a few counts. This rearrangement joins TRBV28 to TRBJ2-2, with D possibly matching TRBD1 (5 bases). The CDR3 covers 15 residues. V was pared by 8 bases and J by 6 bases, with 19 bases between. Germline V lookup: CDR1 MDHEN, CDR2 SYDVKM. CDR3 nucleotides: TGTGCCAGCGCCCCCCAAGTTCCAGGGCCCGGGGAGCTGTTTTTT. Residues: CASAPQVPGPGELFF. Based on the CDR3 plus reference TRBV28 and TRBJ2-2, the full variable domain is DVKVTQSSRYLVKRTGEKVFLECVQDMDHENMFWYRQDPGLGLRLIYFSYDVKMKEKGDIPEGYSVSREKKERFSLILESASTNQTSMYLCASAPQVPGPGELFFGEGSRLTVL.

The J gene is TRBJ2-7, the V gene TRBV7-8; no clear D. From germline, CDR1 is SGHVS and CDR2 FQNEAQ. V lost 5 bases to trimming and J lost 3 bases, with 8 bases between them. The CDR3 length is 12 residues. The DNA of the CDR3 is TGTGCCAGCAGCCCCACACTCTACGAGCAGTACTTC. Translation gives CASSPTLYEQYF.

Comment on this clonotype: The junction differs from germline at one of its ends, possibly a read error. V and J are TRBV20-1 and TRBJ1-5, with 11 bases aligning to TRBD1. CDR1 and CDR2 (germline): DFQATT, SNEGSKA (reference sequence). The CDR3 has 12 amino acids. CDR3 region: CSAGTGGQLQHF. In DNA form, the CDR3 reads TGCAGTGCCGGGACAGGGGGTCAGCTCCAGCATTTT.

The chain recombines TRBV6-1 with TRBJ2-7, with 9 bases that match TRBD2. Losses at the gene ends were 6 bases for V and 0 bases for J; bases not matched to a gene: 6. Germline-derived CDR1 and CDR2 are MNHNS and SASEGT. The CDR3 runs to 15 residues. DNA for the CDR3: TGTGCCAGCAGGGTCCAGCGGGAGGTCTCCTACGAGCAGTACTTC. It translates to CASRVQREVSYEQYF.

V is TRBV6-2 or TRBV6-3 and J is TRBJ2-5, with D possibly being TRBD2 (5 bases). Trimming removed 6 bases at V and 0 bases at J, with 11 bases between. The CDR3 has 14 residues. The germline gives CDR1 MNHEY, CDR2 SVGEGT. CDR3 DNA: TGTGCCAGCAGGACCACCGGGAACCAAGAGACCCAGTACTTC. Its translation is CASRTTGNQETQYF.

The chain carries TRBV7-9 and TRBJ1-6, with D possibly TRBD1 on 5 matching bases. This CDR3 spans 15 amino acids. Germline V gives CDR1 SEHNR, CDR2 FQNEAQ (reference sequence). Trimming took off 3 bases at V and 6 bases at J, with 12 bases between the two ends. CDR3 sequence (DNA): TGTGCCAGCAGCTTTTGGCAGGGAATTAATTCACCCCTCCACTTT. Amino acids: CASSFWQGINSPLHF.

Remarks on this clonotype: The junction and the germline gene differ at one end; a read error may be behind it. The chain joins TRBV2 to TRBJ1-6; D not certain. There are 13 residues in the CDR3. Germline V gene sequence: CDR1 SNHLY, CDR2 FYNNEI. CDR3 bases: TGTGCCAGCAGCGAAGAAAGTAATTCACCCCTCCACTTT. Protein sequence: CASSEESNSPLHF.

The chain combines TRBV24-1 with TRBJ1-5, with D maybe TRBD1 (6 bases). This CDR3 comprises 13 residues. The ends were cut back, 9 bases at V and 3 bases at J, with 11 bases in the middle. Germline lookup yields CDR1 KGHDR and CDR2 SFDVKD. The CDR3 sequence: CATQDSPNQPQHF. DNA of the CDR3: TGTGCCACCCAGGACAGCCCCAATCAGCCCCAGCATTTT.

The genes are TRBV25-1 and TRBJ1-6, with D possibly being TRBD1 (6 bases). Germline V gives CDR1 MGHDK, CDR2 SYGVNS. Between the trimmed V and J ends, which lost 8 bases and 0 bases, there was a span of 14 bases. The CDR3 extends over 16 amino acids. CDR3 sequence reads: CASSQRGSSYNSPLHF. CDR3 nucleotide sequence: TGTGCCAGCTCCCAAAGGGGGAGCTCCTATAATTCACCCCTCCACTTT.

The gene calls are TRBV11-2 and TRBJ2-2; D is ambiguous. The V gene lost 2 bases and the J gene lost 5 bases, with 6 bases spanning the gap. The CDR3 totals 13 residues. Germline V gives CDR1 SGHAT, CDR2 FQNNGV. DNA for the CDR3: TGTGCCAGCAGCTTAACGGCAACCGGGGAGCTGTTTTTT. It is translated as CASSLTATGELFF.

This chain connects TRBV20-1 to TRBJ1-1; D is unresolved. CDR3 length equals 13 residues. V lost 1 base and J 6 bases, leaving 12 bases between the germline ends. In germline, CDR1 is DFQATT, CDR2 SNEGSKA (reference sequence). DNA of the CDR3: TGCAGTGCTAGAGGATTTGTAACGTCTGAAGCTTTCTTT. This gives the protein CSARGFVTSEAFF.

The chain recombines TRBV29-1 with TRBJ2-3; possibly TRBD1 for D (5 bases). CDR3 length: 13 amino acids. Trimming took 1 base from V and 1 from J, leaving 6 bases between them. Germline CDR1 is SQVTM and CDR2 is ANQGSEA. DNA for the CDR3: TGCAGCGTTGAAGGACAGCGCACAGATACGCAGTATTTT. It is translated as CSVEGQRTDTQYF.

The chain links TRBV27 to TRBJ1-2, with no clear D. The CDR3 consists of 16 residues. Trimming removed 3 bases from V and 4 bases from J, with 18 bases in between. CDR1 is MNHEY and CDR2 is SMNVEV in the germline V gene (reference sequence). The CDR3 nucleotides read TGTGCCAGCAGTTTGGGTGGCGGAGGGCCTCTCTATGGCTACACCTTC. Amino acid sequence: CASSLGGGGPLYGYTF.

The chain employs TRBV20-1 and TRBJ2-2; 8 bases are shared with TRBD2. This CDR3 has 15 residues. CDR1 and CDR2 (germline): DFQATT, SNEGSKA (reference sequence). J lost 1 base, V lost 1 base, and 2 bases had no gene match. The DNA for the CDR3 is TGCAGTGCTAGAGTAGCGGGGCGGAACACCGGGGAGCTGTTTTTT. It codes for CSARVAGRNTGELFF.

The table lists this clonotype with a count of one. The V gene is TRBV7-9, the J gene TRBJ2-2, with TRBD2 identical over 8 bases. The V segment lost 3 bases and the J segment 5 bases; nucleotides outside the gene matches: 5. CDR1 SEHNR and CDR2 FQNEAQ come from the germline V gene (reference sequence). This CDR3 comprises 15 residues. CDR3 in amino acids: CASSFGGARTGELFF. DNA of the CDR3: TGTGCCAGCAGCTTCGGGGGGGCGAGAACCGGGGAGCTGTTTTTT.

The chain combines TRBV27 with TRBJ2-7; TRBD2 matches 11 bases. Germline trimming cut 0 bases from V and 3 bases from J; bases unmatched to any gene: 1. The CDR3 contains 15 residues. CDR1 is MNHEY, CDR2 SMNVEV, per germline (reference sequence). DNA of the CDR3: TGTGCCAGCAGTTTATCCGGGACTAGCGGCTACGAGCAGTACTTC. Its translation: CASSLSGTSGYEQYF.

J is TRBJ1-1 and V is TRBV6-5, with D possibly matching TRBD1 (5 bases). The V gene's germline CDR1 is MNHEY and CDR2 SVGAGI. With 2 bases removed from V and 4 bases from J, the gap between germline ends came to 11 bases. This CDR3 has 14 amino acids. CDR3 loop: CASSYTGGVTEAFF. CDR3 nucleotides: TGTGCCAGCAGTTACACAGGAGGGGTCACTGAAGCTTTCTTT.

The V call is TRBV20-1, the J call TRBJ2-3; 9 bases match TRBD1. The junction had 9 bases not matched to a gene; V was cut back by 6 bases and J by 5 bases. This CDR3 is built from 14 residues. Germline assignment: CDR1 DFQATT and CDR2 SNEGSKA (reference sequence). CDR3 loop: CSAPPGQGQDTQYF. The CDR3 coding sequence is TGCAGTGCCCCTCCGGGACAGGGCCAAGATACGCAGTATTTT.

Only a few counts were recorded for this clonotype. V is TRBV7-2 and J is TRBJ1-5; D is unresolved. Trimming took 0 bases from V and 3 from J, leaving 9 bases between them. Germline V CDR1 and CDR2: SGHTA, FQGNSA. This CDR3 is built from 15 residues. CDR3 DNA: TGTGCCAGCAGCTTAGCCAGGTCCCCCAATCAGCCCCAGCATTTT. Translation: CASSLARSPNQPQHF.

J is TRBJ2-2 and V is TRBV5-1; weak D call: TRBD1 (6 bases). The CDR3 length is 15 residues. V was cut by 4 bases and J by 5 bases, with 15 bases left in between. The V gene's germline CDR1 is SGHRS and CDR2 YFSETQ. CDR3 region: CASSPRVRGTGELFF. CDR3 coding DNA: TGCGCCAGCAGCCCCCGCGTGAGGGGGACCGGGGAGCTGTTTTTT.

This chain connects TRBV20-1 to TRBJ1-1; the D is unclear. Germline assignment: CDR1 DFQATT and CDR2 SNEGSKA (reference sequence). The CDR3 consists of 14 residues. V was cut by 6 bases and J by 0 bases, with 14 bases left in between. The CDR3 sequence: CSAAVAGLNTEAFF. The CDR3 coding sequence is TGCAGTGCCGCCGTCGCTGGGCTGAACACTGAAGCTTTCTTT.

This clonotype appeared once. V is TRBV19 and J is TRBJ2-1; 9 bases line up with TRBD2. CDR1 is LNHDA and CDR2 is SQIVND in the germline V gene (reference sequence). With 0 bases clipped from V and 3 bases from J, the junction kept 6 bases outside the gene matches. The CDR3 loop spans 17 amino acids. Here the CDR3 DNA reads TGTGCCAGTAGTATAGAAGTCGGGACTAGCTTCTACAATGAGCAGTTCTTC. It is translated as CASSIEVGTSFYNEQFF. Full variable domain (missing parts from reference TRBV19 and TRBJ2-1): DGGITQSPKYLFRKEGQNVTLSCEQNLNHDAMYWYRQDPGQGLRLIYYSQIVNDFQKGDIAEGYSVSREKKESFPLTVTSAQKNPTAFYLCASSIEVGTSFYNEQFFGPGTRLTVL.

The chain joins TRBV6-2 or TRBV6-3 to TRBJ2-7; perhaps TRBD1 as D (5 bases). V lost 4 bases and J lost 12, with 16 bases in between. The CDR3 extends over 12 amino acids. The germline V gene has CDR1 MNHEY and CDR2 SVGEGT. CDR3 loop: CASSSGPPGRYF. In nucleotides, the CDR3 is TGTGCCAGCAGTTCAGGGCCACCGGGCCGGTACTTC.

The V call is TRBV7-9, the J call TRBJ2-5; 9 bases are shared with TRBD2. V was pared by 2 bases and J by 4 bases, with 2 bases of the junction left unmatched. CDR3 size: 14 residues. Germline V gene sequence: CDR1 SEHNR, CDR2 FQNEAQ (reference sequence). As DNA, the CDR3 is TGTGCCAGCAGCTTAAGCGGGAGGAGAGAGACCCAGTACTTC. Amino acids: CASSLSGRRETQYF.